This T cell receptor beta chain was profiled in a study of metastatic and nonmetastatic thyroid tumors. This clone was recorded many times. TCRdb reprocessed the PCR reads using MiXCR. The sample consists of under 35,000 clones, over 20% of them appearing once. Germline V lookup: CDR1 SGHVS, CDR2 FQNEAQ. Trimming took off 2 bases at V and 1 base at J, with 11 bases between the two ends. The CDR3 covers 15 residues. Before thyroid surgery, none of the patients had received any treatment. The sample taken for sequencing was blood. This chain connects TRBV7-8 to TRBJ1-1; D is possibly TRBD1 (5 bases). The sequence was obtained from a female donor with papillary thyroid cancer or a benign thyroid nodule (not recorded which). Some clones in this sample may be carry-over from other donors' samples. The CDR3 protein is CASSLFEGQNTEAFF. CDR3 nucleotides: TGTGCCAGCAGCTTATTTGAGGGGCAGAACACTGAAGCTTTCTTT.